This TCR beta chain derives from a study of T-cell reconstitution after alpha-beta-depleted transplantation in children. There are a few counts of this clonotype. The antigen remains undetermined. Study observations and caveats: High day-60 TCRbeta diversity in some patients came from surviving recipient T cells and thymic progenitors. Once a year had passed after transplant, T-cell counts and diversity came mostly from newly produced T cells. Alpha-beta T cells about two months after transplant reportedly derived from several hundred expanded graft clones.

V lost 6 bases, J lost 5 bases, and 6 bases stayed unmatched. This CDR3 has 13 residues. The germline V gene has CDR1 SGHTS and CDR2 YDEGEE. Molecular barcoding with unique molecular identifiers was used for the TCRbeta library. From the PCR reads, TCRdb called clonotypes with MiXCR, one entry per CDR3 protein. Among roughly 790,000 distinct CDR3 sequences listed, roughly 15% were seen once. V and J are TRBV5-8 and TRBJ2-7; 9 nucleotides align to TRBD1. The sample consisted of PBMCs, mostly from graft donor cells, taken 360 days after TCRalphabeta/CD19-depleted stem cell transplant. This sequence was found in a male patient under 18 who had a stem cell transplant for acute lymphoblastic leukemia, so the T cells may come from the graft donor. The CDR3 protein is CASNWDRVNEQYF. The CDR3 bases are TGTGCCAGCAACTGGGACAGGGTCAACGAGCAGTACTTC.